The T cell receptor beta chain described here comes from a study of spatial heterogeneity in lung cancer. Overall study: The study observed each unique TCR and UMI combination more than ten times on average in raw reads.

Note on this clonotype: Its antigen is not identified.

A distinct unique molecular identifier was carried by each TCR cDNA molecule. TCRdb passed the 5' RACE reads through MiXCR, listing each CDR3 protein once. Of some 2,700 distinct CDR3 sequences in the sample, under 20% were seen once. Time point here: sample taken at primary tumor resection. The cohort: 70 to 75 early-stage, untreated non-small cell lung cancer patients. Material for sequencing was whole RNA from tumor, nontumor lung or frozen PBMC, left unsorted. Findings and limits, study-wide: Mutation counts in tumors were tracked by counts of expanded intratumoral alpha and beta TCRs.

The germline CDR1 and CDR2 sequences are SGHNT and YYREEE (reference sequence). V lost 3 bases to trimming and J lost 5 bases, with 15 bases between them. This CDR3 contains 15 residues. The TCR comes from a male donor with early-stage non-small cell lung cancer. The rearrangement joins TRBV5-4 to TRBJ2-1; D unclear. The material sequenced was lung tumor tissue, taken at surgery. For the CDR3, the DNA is TGTGCCAGCAGCTCACCTCTGGTAGAAAACAATGAGCAGTTCTTC. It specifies CASSSPLVENNEQFF.